This T cell receptor (beta chain) derives from a study of blood T cell repertoires in COVID-19. Study-wide context: The origin of the acute and convalescent COVID-19 samples was the United States, Italy and Spain.

Trimming removed 0 bases from V and 1 base from J, with 12 bases in between. The CDR3 consists of 16 residues. The germline V gene has CDR1 MGHRA and CDR2 YSYEKL. Clones were sequenced by immunoSEQ multiplex PCR, and TCRdb holds only the in-frame ones, with some missing. The sample records 100,000 or so clones, less than 90% being singletons. The rearrangement links TRBV4-1 to TRBJ1-1, with D perhaps TRBD1 (5 bases). The sequencing sample was made of peripheral blood. The TCR comes from a man under 40 in a cohort sampled during active COVID-19. CDR3 in amino acids: CASSQETALSNTEAFF. Written as DNA, the CDR3 is TGCGCCAGCAGCCAAGAGACAGCTCTATCGAACACTGAAGCTTTCTTT.